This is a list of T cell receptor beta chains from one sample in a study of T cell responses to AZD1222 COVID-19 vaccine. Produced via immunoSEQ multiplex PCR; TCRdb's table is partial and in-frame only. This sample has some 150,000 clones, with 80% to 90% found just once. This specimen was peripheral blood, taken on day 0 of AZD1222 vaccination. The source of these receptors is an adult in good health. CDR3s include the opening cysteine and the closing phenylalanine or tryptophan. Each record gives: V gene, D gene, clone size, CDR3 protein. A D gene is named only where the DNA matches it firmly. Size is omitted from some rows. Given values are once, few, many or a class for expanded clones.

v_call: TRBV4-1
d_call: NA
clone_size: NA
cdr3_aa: CASSQVADTIYF

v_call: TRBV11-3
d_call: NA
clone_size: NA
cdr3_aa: CASSSGGDFVATF

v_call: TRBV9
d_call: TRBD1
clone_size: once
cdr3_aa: CASNLNRWDRDTGELFF

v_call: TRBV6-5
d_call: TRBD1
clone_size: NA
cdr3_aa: CASRAGQGTSQPQHF

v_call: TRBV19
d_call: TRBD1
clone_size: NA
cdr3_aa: CASSITLSGTGNQPQHF

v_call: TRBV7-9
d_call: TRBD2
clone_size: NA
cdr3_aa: CASSFVGLAGSEYF

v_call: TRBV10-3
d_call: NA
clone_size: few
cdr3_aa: CAISAERGQGSSPLHF

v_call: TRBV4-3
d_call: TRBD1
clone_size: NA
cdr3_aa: CASSQEVWDSRYGYTF

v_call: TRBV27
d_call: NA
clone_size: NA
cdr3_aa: CASSYRVARRGPGELFF

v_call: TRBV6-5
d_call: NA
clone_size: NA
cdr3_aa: CASSPTEEYGYTF

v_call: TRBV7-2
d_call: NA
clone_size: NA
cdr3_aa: CASSPRPDSYNEQFF

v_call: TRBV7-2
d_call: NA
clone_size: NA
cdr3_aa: CASTFLGSYGYTF

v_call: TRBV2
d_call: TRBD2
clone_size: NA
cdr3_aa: CASSVAGGPRTSGIRSSYNEQFF

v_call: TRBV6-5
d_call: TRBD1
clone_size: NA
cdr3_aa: CAAAGGPRNTEAFF

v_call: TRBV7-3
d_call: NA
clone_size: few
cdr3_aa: CASSLGQNTEAFF

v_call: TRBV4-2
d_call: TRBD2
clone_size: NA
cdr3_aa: CASSQEGAGGYEQYF

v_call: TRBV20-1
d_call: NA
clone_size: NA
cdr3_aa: CSARGTDEQYF

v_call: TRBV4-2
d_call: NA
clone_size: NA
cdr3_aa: CASSQEGEYEQYF

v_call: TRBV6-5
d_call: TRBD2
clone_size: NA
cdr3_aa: CASGPTSVNEQFF

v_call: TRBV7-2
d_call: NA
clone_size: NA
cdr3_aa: CASSFQARGNEKLFF

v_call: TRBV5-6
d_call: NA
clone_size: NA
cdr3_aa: CASSRGQTINQPQHF

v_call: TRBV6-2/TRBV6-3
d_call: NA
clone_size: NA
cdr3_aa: CASSSPAGRNQPQHF

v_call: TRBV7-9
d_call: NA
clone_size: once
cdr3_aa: CASSSDNYNEQFF

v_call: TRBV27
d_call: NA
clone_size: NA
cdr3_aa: CASSLLGGELFF

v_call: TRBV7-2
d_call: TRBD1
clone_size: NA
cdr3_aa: CASNRDRAPASNEQFF

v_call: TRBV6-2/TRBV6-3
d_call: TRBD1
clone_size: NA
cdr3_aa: CASSYWDRAVSTEAFF

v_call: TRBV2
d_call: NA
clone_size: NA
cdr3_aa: CASRTSRGTEAFF

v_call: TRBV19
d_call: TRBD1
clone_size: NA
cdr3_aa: CASTFEQGGTDTQYF

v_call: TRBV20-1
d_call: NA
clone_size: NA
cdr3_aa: CSASPATYGYTF

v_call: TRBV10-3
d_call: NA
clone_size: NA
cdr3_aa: CATQKNTEAFF

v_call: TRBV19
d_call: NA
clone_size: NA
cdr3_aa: CASSISGAGNTEAFF

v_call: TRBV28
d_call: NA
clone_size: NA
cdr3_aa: CASSWTGNTEAFF

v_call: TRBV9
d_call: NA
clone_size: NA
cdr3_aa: CASSPWAQETQYF

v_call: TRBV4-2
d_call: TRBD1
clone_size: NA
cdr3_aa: CASAPGTGLEKLFF

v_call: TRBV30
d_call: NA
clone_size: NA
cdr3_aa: CAWSGILAQQYF

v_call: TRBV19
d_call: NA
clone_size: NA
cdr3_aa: CASRAVGSWEKLFF

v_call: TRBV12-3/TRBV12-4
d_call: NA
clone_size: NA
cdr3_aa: CASSFNGNQPQHF

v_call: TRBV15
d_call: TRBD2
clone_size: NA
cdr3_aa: CATSRGLADSYNEQFF

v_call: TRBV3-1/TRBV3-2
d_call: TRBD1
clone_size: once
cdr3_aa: CASSPGAGTGIRPQHF

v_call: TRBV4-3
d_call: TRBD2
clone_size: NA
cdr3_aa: CASSQGTSATYEQYF

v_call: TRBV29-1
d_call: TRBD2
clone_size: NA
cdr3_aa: CSVDGLAGGNEQFF

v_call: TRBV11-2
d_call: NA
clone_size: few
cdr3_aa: CASSLRGSIQETQYF

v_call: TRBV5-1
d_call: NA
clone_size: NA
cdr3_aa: CASSFDGNSNQPQHF

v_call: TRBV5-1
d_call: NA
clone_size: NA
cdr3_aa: CASSSQGAGDSPLHF

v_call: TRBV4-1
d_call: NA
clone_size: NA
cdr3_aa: CASSQDRHWYEQYF

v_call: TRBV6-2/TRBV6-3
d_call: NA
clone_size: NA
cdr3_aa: CASSYLAGGVYEQYF

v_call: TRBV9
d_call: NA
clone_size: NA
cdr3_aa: CASSPSSLPRRTFGTDTQYF

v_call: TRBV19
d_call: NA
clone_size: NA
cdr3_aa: CASSPEPSGANVLTF

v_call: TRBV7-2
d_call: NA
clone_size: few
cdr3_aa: CASSLTFSTSYEQYF

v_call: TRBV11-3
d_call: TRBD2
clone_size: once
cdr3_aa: CASSSGLVDPNEQFF

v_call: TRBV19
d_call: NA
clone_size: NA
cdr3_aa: CASSIGQVPFTEAFF

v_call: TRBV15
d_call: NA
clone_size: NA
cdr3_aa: CATSRDWREQFF

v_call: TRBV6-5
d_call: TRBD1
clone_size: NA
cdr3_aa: CARTTGDYSYEQYF

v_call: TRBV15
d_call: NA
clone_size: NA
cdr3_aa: CATSRGQSGQPQHF

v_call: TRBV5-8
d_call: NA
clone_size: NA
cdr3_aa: CASSLMDSGVGDTQYF